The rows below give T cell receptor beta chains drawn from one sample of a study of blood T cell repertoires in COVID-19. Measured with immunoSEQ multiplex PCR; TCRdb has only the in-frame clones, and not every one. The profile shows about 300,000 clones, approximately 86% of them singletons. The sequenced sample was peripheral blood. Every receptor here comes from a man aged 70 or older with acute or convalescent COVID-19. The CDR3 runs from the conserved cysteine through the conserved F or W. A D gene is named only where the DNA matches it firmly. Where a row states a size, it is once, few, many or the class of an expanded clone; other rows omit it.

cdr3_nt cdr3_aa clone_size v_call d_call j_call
TGTGCCAGCAGCCGCGGACTAGCCGGTGACGAGCAGTTCTTC CASSRGLAGDEQFF NA TRBV5-5 TRBD2 TRBJ2-1
TGCGCCAGCAGCTTAGGGAGCTTTCTCGCCGGGGAGCTGTTTTTT CASSLGSFLAGELFF NA TRBV5-1 NA TRBJ2-2
TGTGCCAGCAGTTACTTACACAGGGAGCAGTACTTC CASSYLHREQYF NA TRBV6-2/TRBV6-3 NA TRBJ2-7
TGTGCCAGCACTCAGGGACTAGCGGGGGGAGGTGGGGATACGCAGTATTTT CASTQGLAGGGGDTQYF few TRBV7-2 TRBD2 TRBJ2-3
TGTGCCAGTAACACCCCGGGACACAGCACAGATACGCAGTATTTT CASNTPGHSTDTQYF NA TRBV19 NA TRBJ2-3
TGTGCCCGGGGGGGGGCCGGCGGGGCCAACGTCCTGACTTTC CARGGAGGANVLTF NA TRBV30 TRBD2 TRBJ2-6
TGTGCCAGCAGTTTGCAGGGAGGAGGGGAAAAACTGTTTTTT CASSLQGGGEKLFF once TRBV28 NA TRBJ1-4
TGTGCCAGCAGTTCGGAGTATACGCAGTATTTT CASSSEYTQYF once TRBV28 NA TRBJ2-3
TGTGCCAGCAGCCCCAGGACAGGGGTGAATGAGCAGTTCTTC CASSPRTGVNEQFF once TRBV7-3 TRBD1 TRBJ2-1
TGCGCCAGCAGCCAAGTGGGGGGGTCGGTAAATTCACCCCTCCACTTT CASSQVGGSVNSPLHF NA TRBV4-3 NA TRBJ1-6
TGTGCCAGCAGCCCTAGCGGAGGGGGGACCGGGGAGCTGTTTTTT CASSPSGGGTGELFF few TRBV11-3 NA TRBJ2-2
TGCAGTGCTAGTTCTCTACTTTACTACGAGCAGTACTTC CSASSLLYYEQYF NA TRBV20-1 NA TRBJ2-7
TGTGCCAGCAGTGTTAGCCAGGGTTGCACCTTC CASSVSQGCTF NA TRBV2 NA TRBJ1-2
TGCAGTGCAGAGGACAGGGTGACCCTCCACTTT CSAEDRVTLHF NA TRBV20-1 TRBD1 TRBJ1-6
TGTGCCATAACCCCACGGAACACCATATATTTT CAITPRNTIYF few TRBV27 NA TRBJ1-3
TGTGCCAGCAATGACAAGGGACTAGCGGGAAGTGACGGGGAGCTGTTTTTT CASNDKGLAGSDGELFF NA TRBV6-1 TRBD2 TRBJ2-2
TGTGCCAGCAGCCAGGAAACAGGGGGCTGGTATGGCTACACCTTC CASSQETGGWYGYTF NA TRBV4-2 TRBD1 TRBJ1-2
TGTGCCAGCAGACAGGGGGCGGGGGAGCAGTACTTC CASRQGAGEQYF NA TRBV28 TRBD1 TRBJ2-7
TGTGCCAGCGACCGGGATAATTCACCCCTCCACTTT CASDRDNSPLHF NA TRBV2 NA TRBJ1-6
TGTGCCAGCAGTCCCCCCCCGGACAGGGGAGCTGGCTACACCTTC CASSPPPDRGAGYTF NA TRBV6-5 TRBD1 TRBJ1-2
TGTGCCAGCAGCTCGACAGCTACGCAGTATTTT CASSSTATQYF NA TRBV5-6 NA TRBJ2-3
TGTGCCAGCAGCTTAGGAGTTAATCAGCCCCAGCATTTT CASSLGVNQPQHF NA TRBV7-9 NA TRBJ1-5
TGTGCCAGCAATGAAGTCGGGATAGGCCAAAATGAGCAGTTCTTC CASNEVGIGQNEQFF NA TRBV7-2 NA TRBJ2-1
TGTGCCAGCAGTTACCAACAGGGTGTGGGGTATGGCTACACCTTC CASSYQQGVGYGYTF NA TRBV6-5 NA TRBJ1-2
TGTGCCAGCAGCCTGGAGGGAAAAGGGGACACTGAAGCTTTCTTT CASSLEGKGDTEAFF NA TRBV5-4 NA TRBJ1-1
TGCGCCAGCAGCTTGGGACAGGGCCATGGCTACACCTTC CASSLGQGHGYTF NA TRBV5-1 TRBD1 TRBJ1-2
TGTGCCTCCATAAGACCAGGGAGGTACACCGGGGAGCTGTTTTTT CASIRPGRYTGELFF NA TRBV30 NA TRBJ2-2
TGTGCCAGCAGCCGAACAAATGGCTACACCTTC CASSRTNGYTF NA TRBV7-9 NA TRBJ1-2
TGTGCCAGCAGTTTGGCAGGGTATGGCTACACCTTC CASSLAGYGYTF NA TRBV28 NA TRBJ1-2
TGTGCCAGCGGACGACTAGCCGGTGAGAATGAGCAGTTCTTC CASGRLAGENEQFF NA TRBV6-5 TRBD2 TRBJ2-1
TGTGCCACCAGCTCGACAGGGAGACGAGGCACTGAAGCTTTCTTT CATSSTGRRGTEAFF NA TRBV15 TRBD1 TRBJ1-1
TGTGCCAGCTCACCTTTTGACAGCCACAATGAGCAGTTCTTC CASSPFDSHNEQFF NA TRBV18 NA TRBJ2-1
TGTGCCAGCAGTAGTAGCGGGAGGGTACCAAACTACGAGCAGTACTTC CASSSSGRVPNYEQYF once TRBV28 TRBD2 TRBJ2-7
TGCGCCAGCAGCGAGGGACAGGGGGACATTCAGTACTTC CASSEGQGDIQYF NA TRBV5-1 TRBD1 TRBJ2-4
TGTGCCAGCAGCTTAGGGCGGGGGCACGGCACAGATACGCAGTATTTT CASSLGRGHGTDTQYF NA TRBV7-8 NA TRBJ2-3
TGTGCCAGCAGCTCCGGGACAGGGGGCTTTGTGGAGACCCAGTACTTC CASSSGTGGFVETQYF NA TRBV5-4 TRBD1 TRBJ2-5
TGTGCCACCAGTGATTGGGGGACAAAAGAGACCCAGTACTTC CATSDWGTKETQYF NA TRBV24-1 NA TRBJ2-5
TGCGCCAGCAGTGGCGGGGGGGCCTACGAGCAGTACTTC CASSGGGAYEQYF NA TRBV10-2 TRBD2 TRBJ2-7
TGTGCCAGCAGCCCCCGGAGGCAAGAGACCCAGTACTTC CASSPRRQETQYF NA TRBV11-2 NA TRBJ2-5
TGTGCCAGCAGCACAGCCATGAACACTGAAGCTTTCTTT CASSTAMNTEAFF NA TRBV7-9 NA TRBJ1-1
TGTGCCAGTAGTATCACCCAGGGTAGCTCTGGGGCCAACGTCCTGACTTTC CASSITQGSSGANVLTF few TRBV19 NA TRBJ2-6
TGTGCCAGCTCACCACCCATGGGCGGGGTCAACTATGGCTACACCTTC CASSPPMGGVNYGYTF few TRBV18 NA TRBJ1-2
TGTGCCAGTAGTACAACAGGGGTCAATCAGCCCCAGCATTTT CASSTTGVNQPQHF NA TRBV19 TRBD1 TRBJ1-5
TGTGCCTCACCGGGACAGGGGATTTCACCCCTCCACTTT CASPGQGISPLHF NA TRBV30 TRBD1 TRBJ1-6
TGTGCCAGCAGCTTAGTCGGCAGGGTGGGTCAGCCCCAGCATTTT CASSLVGRVGQPQHF once TRBV7-2 NA TRBJ1-5
TGTGCCAGCAGCTTGCTTGGCAGGGCCTACGAGCAGTACTTC CASSLLGRAYEQYF NA TRBV5-6 NA TRBJ2-7
TGCAGTGCTAGTGGCGGGCCGGGGGATTCACCCCTCCACTTT CSASGGPGDSPLHF NA TRBV20-1 NA TRBJ1-6
TGTGCCAGCAGTTTTCGTGGACAGGGGGCGAACACTGAAGCTTTCTTT CASSFRGQGANTEAFF NA TRBV27 TRBD1 TRBJ1-1
TGTGCCAGCTACGCGTTTAGCACAGATACGCAGTATTTT CASYAFSTDTQYF NA TRBV28 NA TRBJ2-3
TGTGCCAGCAGGGACGGACAGTATAATTCACCCCTCCACTTT CASRDGQYNSPLHF NA TRBV5-8 NA TRBJ1-6
TGTGCCAGCTCGGGGGCGTCCGGCAGTAGAGATACGCAGTATTTT CASSGASGSRDTQYF once TRBV18 NA TRBJ2-3